The 20 T cell receptor beta chains listed next were all sequenced from one sample in a study of T cell responses to AZD1222 COVID-19 vaccine. Produced via immunoSEQ multiplex PCR; TCRdb's table is partial and in-frame only. The table has approximately 110,000 clones, 80% to 90% seen once. Source: peripheral blood, taken on day 0 of AZD1222 vaccination. The receptors here all came from an adult in good health.

CDR3 nucleotides: TGTGCCACCAGCAGAGGGCAAGGTGTGGACAGTACCGTTTTGAGCAATCAGCCCCAGCATTTT. Amino acid sequence: CATSRGQGVDSTVLSNQPQHF. The V and J genes are TRBV15 and TRBJ1-5, with D possibly matching TRBD1 (6 bases). Germline V gene lookup returns CDR1 LNHNV and CDR2 YYDKDF (reference sequence). Trimming took off 1 base at V and 1 base at J, with 26 bases between the two ends. The CDR3 is 21 amino acids.

This clone was detected a few times. This rearrangement joins TRBV27 to TRBJ2-7, with D tentatively TRBD1 or TRBD2 (5 bases each). This CDR3 contains 14 residues. Trimming stripped 5 bases from V and 3 bases from J, with 14 bases between. CDR1 and CDR2 from the germline V gene are MNHEY and SMNVEV (reference sequence). This chain's CDR3 is CASSRTRGRYEQYF. Written as DNA, the CDR3 is TGTGCCAGCAGTCGCACTCGGGGCCGCTACGAGCAGTACTTC.

This chain's CDR3 is CASSLSAQGARGGNTIYF. CDR3 coding DNA: TGTGCCAGCAGTTTATCAGCGCAAGGGGCAAGGGGTGGAAACACCATATATTTT. The chain carries TRBV27 and TRBJ1-3, with D possibly being TRBD1 (5 bases). CDR1 MNHEY and CDR2 SMNVEV come from the germline V gene (reference sequence). This CDR3 is 18 amino acids long. The V gene lost 0 bases and the J gene lost 3 bases, with 18 bases spanning the gap.

The chain recombines TRBV4-1 with TRBJ1-2; D ambiguous. Germline loops: CDR1 MGHRA, CDR2 YSYEKL. This CDR3 region has 18 residues. V lost 5 bases, J lost 1 base, and 23 bases lay in between. CDR3 in amino acids: CASSSRYSFSPVNYGYTF. Here the CDR3 DNA reads TGCGCCAGCAGCTCAAGGTACAGCTTTTCACCAGTTAACTATGGCTACACCTTC.

This clone was counted between two and nine times. The rearrangement joins TRBV11-3 to TRBJ1-5; D perhaps matches TRBD1 (6 bases). V lost 3 bases and J 5 bases, leaving 20 bases between the germline ends. The CDR3 covers 17 residues. The germline gives CDR1 SGHNT, CDR2 YENEEA. Here the CDR3 reads CASSFQLPGHGHQPQHF. The CDR3 nucleotides are TGTGCCAGCAGCTTCCAACTTCCGGGACACGGACATCAGCCCCAGCATTTT.

The V call is TRBV4-1, the J call TRBJ1-3, with a possible D match to TRBD1 (5 bases). The CDR3 loop spans 20 amino acids. V lost 0 bases, J lost 0 bases, and 21 bases lay in between. Germline CDR1 and CDR2: MGHRA and YSYEKL. The chain's CDR3 is CASSQERQGAGGSSGNTIYF. CDR3 DNA sequence: TGCGCCAGCAGCCAAGAAAGGCAGGGAGCGGGTGGTAGCTCTGGAAACACCATATATTTT.

The V and J genes are TRBV5-1 and TRBJ1-6; no clear D. Germline CDR1 and CDR2: SGHRS and YFSETQ. Trimming removed 0 bases from V and 4 bases from J, with 11 bases in between. The CDR3 runs 16 residues. CDR3 protein: CASSLGPTPYNSPLHF. CDR3 nucleotides: TGCGCCAGCAGCTTGGGCCCAACACCTTATAATTCACCCCTCCACTTT.

V usage is TRBV7-8 and J usage is TRBJ2-5; D is uncertain. Germline CDR1 reads SGHVS; CDR2 reads FQNEAQ. V lost 4 bases and J 6 bases, leaving 15 bases between the germline ends. This CDR3 region has 14 residues. CDR3 sequence (DNA): TGTGCCAGCAGCTCCAGCTACAACTCAAAGACCCAGTACTTC. It is translated as CASSSSYNSKTQYF.

The CDR3 DNA reads as TGCGCCAGCAGCTTGATGACAAATTCACCCCTCCACTTT. Translating it yields CASSLMTNSPLHF. The chain recombines TRBV5-1 with TRBJ1-6, with unresolved D. Between the trimmed V and J ends, which lost 1 base and 7 bases, there was a span of 6 bases. Germline CDR1 and CDR2: SGHRS and YFSETQ. The CDR3 has 13 amino acids.

This clone appeared once. This chain joins TRBV12-5 and TRBJ1-5; D is uncertain. The CDR3 runs to 16 residues. V lost 0 bases and J lost 3, with 12 bases in between. CDR1 is LGHNT and CDR2 is FRNRAP in the germline V gene. CDR3 region: CASGLVGPGNNQPQHF. Here the CDR3 DNA reads TGTGCTAGTGGTTTGGTTGGCCCGGGAAACAATCAGCCCCAGCATTTT.

The rearrangement joins TRBV5-6 to TRBJ2-3; D perhaps matches TRBD1 (5 bases). The ends were cut back, 4 bases at V and 5 bases at J, with 20 bases in the middle. The CDR3 spans 16 residues. Germline values: CDR1 SGHDT, CDR2 YYEEEE. This CDR3 is CASSAETDLPIDTQYF. DNA for the CDR3: TGTGCCAGCAGCGCGGAGACAGACCTACCGATAGATACGCAGTATTTT. The full variable domain, in which reference TRBV5-6 and TRBJ2-3 provide the parts outside the CDR3, is DAGVTQSPTHLIKTRGQQVTLRCSPKSGHDTVSWYQQALGQGPQFIFQYYEEEERQRGNFPDRFSGHQFPNYSSELNVNALLLGDSALYLCASSAETDLPIDTQYFGPGTRLTVL.

The chain uses TRBV5-4 and TRBJ1-2; D possibly corresponds to TRBD1 (5 bases). The V end was cut by 0 bases, the J end by 5 bases, with 11 bases between. The CDR3 contains 14 residues. Per the germline V gene, CDR1 is SGHNT and CDR2 is YYREEE (reference sequence). CDR3 nucleotides: TGTGCCAGCAGCTTGGGGCAGGGTTATTATGGCTACACCTTC. This codes for CASSLGQGYYGYTF.

This clone was seen just once. The chain links TRBV5-5 to TRBJ1-2, with D perhaps TRBD1 (5 bases). Germline V gives CDR1 SGHKS, CDR2 YYEKEE (reference sequence). The CDR3 length is 14 residues. Deletions cut 6 bases from V and 3 bases from J, with 15 bases between. Here the CDR3 reads CASTLRGEHYGYTF. The CDR3 DNA reads TGTGCCAGCACCCTCCGGGGCGAGCACTATGGCTACACCTTC.

The gene calls are TRBV7-9 and TRBJ1-1, with a tentative D call TRBD1 (5 bases). CDR3 size: 14 residues. Trimming shortened V by 5 bases and J by 3 bases, and 13 bases separated the two germline ends. CDR1 SEHNR and CDR2 FQNEAQ come from the germline V gene (reference sequence). CDR3 DNA sequence: TGTGCCAGCAGCAGGGAAGGGGTTGACACTGAAGCTTTCTTT. Encoded protein: CASSREGVDTEAFF. Variable domain in full (rest from reference TRBV7-9 and TRBJ1-1): DTGVSQNPRHKITKRGQNVTFRCDPISEHNRLYWYRQTLGQGPEFLTYFQNEAQLEKSRLLSDRFSAERPKGSFSTLEIQRTEQGDSAMYLCASSREGVDTEAFFGQGTRLTVV.

The rearrangement joins TRBV7-2 to TRBJ2-1; D remains ambiguous. Germline values: CDR1 SGHTA, CDR2 FQGNSA. The CDR3 spans 12 residues. The germline V and J ends were trimmed by 1 base and 3 bases, with 1 base remaining between them. The CDR3 DNA follows: TGTGCCAGCAGCTTAGGCTACAATGAGCAGTTCTTC. This sequence encodes CASSLGYNEQFF.

The CDR3 here is CAISENPGGTSGNTIYF. CDR3 nucleotides: TGTGCCATCAGTGAAAACCCAGGGGGGACTTCTGGAAACACCATATATTTT. This rearrangement joins TRBV10-3 to TRBJ1-3; TRBD1 matches 7 bases. The germline V gene encodes CDR1 ENHRY and CDR2 SYGVKD. The V gene end was trimmed by 3 bases and the J gene end by 1 base; junction bases not matched to a gene: 9. This CDR3 is built from 17 residues.

V usage is TRBV12-3 or TRBV12-4 and J usage is TRBJ1-4; D gene uncertain. V lost 3 bases and J 13 bases, leaving 12 bases between the germline ends. The length of the CDR3 is 12 residues. CDR3 DNA sequence: TGTGCCAGCAGTTTGGGCGGCCGATTACTGTTTTTT. Its translation: CASSLGGRLLFF.

The V gene is TRBV5-5, the J gene TRBJ1-1; a possible D gene is TRBD1 (5 bases). Germline V gene lookup returns CDR1 SGHKS and CDR2 YYEKEE (reference sequence). V was clipped by 1 base and J by 2 bases, with 27 bases between them. This CDR3 comprises 20 residues. This chain's CDR3 is CASSLTGARLSPWPNTEAFF. The CDR3 DNA follows: TGTGCCAGCAGCTTGACCGGGGCCCGATTATCACCCTGGCCAAACACTGAAGCTTTCTTT. Full variable domain (rest looked up from reference TRBV5-5 and TRBJ1-1): DAGVTQSPTHLIKTRGQQVTLRCSPISGHKSVSWYQQVLGQGPQFIFQYYEKEERGRGNFPDRFSARQFPNYSSELNVNALLLGDSALYLCASSLTGARLSPWPNTEAFFGQGTRLTVV.

The rearrangement joins TRBV6-5 to TRBJ1-2; 12 bases agree with TRBD1. The ends lost 6 bases at V and 5 bases at J; junction bases unmatched: 4. This CDR3 has 14 amino acids. The germline CDR1 and CDR2 sequences are MNHEY and SVGAGI. In DNA, the CDR3 is TGTGCCAGCAGCTGGGACAGGGGGCGATATGGCTACACCTTC. This encodes CASSWDRGRYGYTF.

The rearrangement joins TRBV6-5 to TRBJ1-1; 7 nucleotides agree with TRBD1. Unmatched junction bases numbered 4, after V lost 0 bases and J lost 3 bases. CDR1 and CDR2 from the germline V gene are MNHEY and SVGAGI. The CDR3 sequence is 15 residues long. The CDR3 DNA sequence: TGTGCCAGCAGTTACTCGAATCAGGGGGACACTGAAGCTTTCTTT. This encodes CASSYSNQGDTEAFF.